The following is a T cell receptor (beta chain) sequence with its context. Profiling relied on immunoSEQ multiplex PCR, and the TCRdb table lists in-frame clones only, not all of them. The profile covers about 100,000 clones, with approximately 95% appearing a single time and 6.5% to 9.5% taken by the ten largest. CDR3 size: 17 residues. CDR1 MNHEY and CDR2 SMNVEV come from the germline V gene (reference sequence). Unmatched junction bases numbered 4, after V lost 2 bases and J lost 3 bases. This record belongs to a study of control samples from healthy donors and cancer patients. The TCR originated in a man aged 18-30 years in good health. The J gene is TRBJ2-2, the V gene TRBV27; 12 bases align to TRBD2. Specimen: blood. The CDR3 bases are TGTGCCAGCAGTTTAACTAGCGGGAGGACCTACACCGGGGAGCTGTTTTTT. This gives the protein CASSLTSGRTYTGELFF.